The 24 T cell receptor beta chains below all came from one sample that was sequenced in a study of T cells in pancreatic ductal adenocarcinoma. Some clones are missing from TCRdb's copy, which holds only in-frame ones; the method was immunoSEQ multiplex PCR. The table records roughly 16,000 clones, about 90% of them present only once. Surgery without prior neoadjuvant therapy was the treatment of the selected pancreatic ductal adenocarcinoma patients. Sequenced sample: PBMCs. The receptors derive from a human donor with pancreatic ductal adenocarcinoma.

The rearrangement links TRBV5-8 to TRBJ1-2; no clear D. The V gene's germline CDR1 is SGHTS and CDR2 YDEGEE. The CDR3 has 14 residues. Trimming pared 0 bases from V and 5 bases from J, leaving 11 bases between. This CDR3 is CASSLAPNSYGYTF. The DNA of the CDR3 is TGTGCCAGCAGCTTGGCCCCGAACTCTTATGGCTACACCTTC.

The V and J genes are TRBV6-5 and TRBJ1-2; 7 nucleotides line up with TRBD1. The CDR3 is 16 residues long. Germline loops: CDR1 MNHEY, CDR2 SVGAGI. V lost 0 bases and J lost 0; bases outside the gene matches: 4. As DNA, the CDR3 is TGTGCCAGCAGTTACTCCGGGACAGAAGCTAACTATGGCTACACCTTC. Translating gives CASSYSGTEANYGYTF.

The gene calls are TRBV5-1 and TRBJ1-2; D might be TRBD1 (5 bases). V was clipped by 0 bases and J by 4 bases, with 10 bases between them. The CDR3 has 14 residues. From germline, CDR1 is SGHRS and CDR2 YFSETQ. CDR3 residues: CASSLEGTVYGYTF. As DNA, the CDR3 is TGCGCCAGCAGCTTGGAGGGGACGGTCTATGGCTACACCTTC.

This sequence joins TRBV27 and TRBJ1-2; TRBD1 is a possible D gene (5 bases). The germline V and J ends were trimmed by 4 bases and 0 bases, with 9 bases remaining between them. Looked up from germline, CDR1 is MNHEY and CDR2 is SMNVEV (reference sequence). The CDR3 length is 14 residues. The CDR3: CASSSGGTNYGYTF. The CDR3 DNA reads as TGTGCCAGCAGTTCCGGGGGTACTAACTATGGCTACACCTTC.

The chain is built from TRBV5-1 and TRBJ1-2; possible D gene TRBD1, 5 bases. The V end lost 0 bases, the J end lost 2 bases, and 8 bases lay between the germline ends. The CDR3 is made up of 14 amino acids. The V gene's germline CDR1 is SGHRS and CDR2 YFSETQ. The CDR3 DNA reads as TGCGCCAGCAGCTTGGCCGAGGGGAACTATGGCTACACCTTC. Translated: CASSLAEGNYGYTF.

This chain links TRBV5-4 with TRBJ2-3; D gene uncertain. Deletions cut 2 bases from V and 0 bases from J, with 13 bases between. The CDR3 has 16 residues. Germline loops: CDR1 SGHNT, CDR2 YYREEE (reference sequence). Written as DNA, the CDR3 is TGTGCCAGCAGCTTTAAATTGGGGTACAGCACAGATACGCAGTATTTT. It yields the protein CASSFKLGYSTDTQYF.

V gene TRBV5-5 combines with J gene TRBJ1-2; TRBD1 matches at 9 bases. Germline V CDR1 and CDR2: SGHKS, YYEKEE (reference sequence). The CDR3 consists of 13 residues. V was pared by 4 bases and J by 10 bases, with 8 bases of the junction left unmatched. The CDR3 DNA follows: TGTGCCAGCAGCAAACCGGGACAGGGTAACTACACCTTC. It is translated as CASSKPGQGNYTF.

The chain is built from TRBV30 and TRBJ1-1; D uncertain. The CDR3 runs to 12 residues. Trimming removed 8 bases from V and 0 bases from J, with 10 bases in between. CDR1 and CDR2 from the germline V gene are GTSNPN and SVGIG (reference sequence). CDR3: CARSGMNTEAFF. In DNA, the CDR3 is TGTGCCCGAAGCGGGATGAACACTGAAGCTTTCTTT.

The chain carries TRBV15 and TRBJ2-2, with D possibly being TRBD1 (5 bases). Germline CDR1 is LNHNV and CDR2 is YYDKDF (reference sequence). V was pared by 1 base and J by 1 base, with 7 bases between. This CDR3 has 15 amino acids. The CDR3: CATSRGGQNTGELFF. CDR3 nucleotides: TGTGCCACCAGCAGAGGGGGCCAGAACACCGGGGAGCTGTTTTTT.

The rearrangement joins TRBV6-1 to TRBJ1-5; TRBD1 might be the D (5 bases). The CDR3 loop spans 18 amino acids. CDR1 is MNHNS, CDR2 SASEGT, per germline. V lost 0 bases and J lost 0, with 15 bases in between. CDR3 sequence (DNA): TGTGCCAGCAGTGAAGCGTGGGGAAGGGGCTTTAGCAATCAGCCCCAGCATTTT. Its protein product is CASSEAWGRGFSNQPQHF.

The V and J genes are TRBV27 and TRBJ1-5; D is possibly TRBD1 (6 bases). Trimming took 0 bases from V and 2 from J, leaving 14 bases between them. Germline loops: CDR1 MNHEY, CDR2 SMNVEV (reference sequence). The CDR3 consists of 17 residues. DNA for the CDR3: TGTGCCAGCAGTTTATCGAAGGCAGGGGTGGGCAATCAGCCCCAGCATTTT. Translating it yields CASSLSKAGVGNQPQHF.

V gene TRBV18 combines with J gene TRBJ2-7; no clear D gene. V lost 3 bases, J lost 5 bases, and 14 bases lay in between. This CDR3 is built from 14 residues. CDR1 and CDR2 (germline): KGHSH, LQKENI. The CDR3 DNA is TGTGCCAGCTCACCTTCCGTAGAATTTCACGAGCAGTACTTC. This translates into CASSPSVEFHEQYF.

V usage is TRBV7-2 and J usage is TRBJ1-1, with TRBD1 matching over 9 bases. Germline V gene data show CDR1 as SGHTA and CDR2 as FQGNSA. This CDR3 comprises 17 residues. After removal of 5 bases from V and 4 bases from J, the junction contained 14 bases not matched to a gene. CDR3 sequence (DNA): TGTGCCAGCAGCCAAAACTTACAGGGGGCGCTTCTCACTGAAGCTTTCTTT. As protein: CASSQNLQGALLTEAFF.

The gene calls are TRBV19 and TRBJ2-1, with 7 bases that match TRBD2. CDR1 LNHDA and CDR2 SQIVND come from the germline V gene (reference sequence). CDR3 length: 15 residues. The V and J ends lost 5 bases and 1 base, in that order; junction bases with no gene match: 5. The CDR3 spells CASSVSGPSYNEQFF. The CDR3 nucleotides are TGTGCCAGTAGTGTTAGCGGGCCTTCCTACAATGAGCAGTTCTTC.

This sequence joins TRBV19 and TRBJ2-7, with 7 nucleotides matching TRBD2. V lost 0 bases and J lost 4; bases outside the gene matches: 9. CDR1 and CDR2 from the germline V gene are LNHDA and SQIVND (reference sequence). The CDR3 sequence is 16 residues long. The CDR3 region is CASSIDLGPGRYEQYF. The CDR3 nucleotides read TGTGCCAGTAGTATAGATCTGGGACCCGGGAGGTACGAGCAGTACTTC. Looking up the rest from reference TRBV19 and TRBJ2-7 gives the full variable domain: DGGITQSPKYLFRKEGQNVTLSCEQNLNHDAMYWYRQDPGQGLRLIYYSQIVNDFQKGDIAEGYSVSREKKESFPLTVTSAQKNPTAFYLCASSIDLGPGRYEQYFGPGTRLTVT.

This clone was counted a single time. Here the CDR3 reads CASRPGGGSAGELFF. The CDR3 DNA reads TGTGCCAGCAGGCCAGGAGGGGGAAGCGCCGGGGAGCTGTTTTTT. The chain carries TRBV5-4 and TRBJ2-2; D might be TRBD1 or TRBD2, each matching 6 bases. Germline-derived CDR1 and CDR2 are SGHNT and YYREEE (reference sequence). Trimming removed 5 bases at V and 6 bases at J, with 17 bases between. The CDR3 sequence is 15 residues long.

The chain recombines TRBV7-2 with TRBJ2-5, with D perhaps assigned TRBD1 or TRBD2 (7 bases each). CDR3 length: 16 residues. Germline CDR1 reads SGHTA; CDR2 reads FQGNSA. V was trimmed by 4 bases and J by 5 bases, leaving 20 bases between them. The chain's CDR3 is CASSSQGEGSRETQYF. CDR3 nucleotide sequence: TGTGCCAGCAGCTCGCAGGGGGAGGGCAGTCGGGAGACCCAGTACTTC.

The chain combines TRBV19 with TRBJ2-1, with D perhaps matching TRBD1 (5 bases). V gave up 0 bases and J gave up 15 bases, with 24 bases separating them. This CDR3 spans 16 amino acids. Germline assignment: CDR1 LNHDA and CDR2 SQIVND (reference sequence). The DNA of the CDR3 is TGTGCCAGTAGTATAGATATTATAACAGGTGGTCCCCGAACGTTCTTC. Translating it yields CASSIDIITGGPRTFF. The full variable domain, completed using reference TRBV19 and TRBJ2-1, is DGGITQSPKYLFRKEGQNVTLSCEQNLNHDAMYWYRQDPGQGLRLIYYSQIVNDFQKGDIAEGYSVSREKKESFPLTVTSAQKNPTAFYLCASSIDIITGGPRTFFGPGTRLTVL.

This chain joins TRBV5-1 and TRBJ1-6; weak D call: TRBD1 (5 bases). The germline gives CDR1 SGHRS, CDR2 YFSETQ. V lost 0 bases and J lost 9, with 7 bases in between. The CDR3 contains 13 residues. The chain's CDR3 is CASSLATGSPLHF. Written as DNA, the CDR3 is TGCGCCAGCAGCTTGGCCACAGGTTCACCCCTCCACTTT. The full variable domain, rest sourced from reference TRBV5-1 and TRBJ1-6, is KAGVTQTPRYLIKTRGQQVTLSCSPISGHRSVSWYQQTPGQGLQFLFEYFSETQRNKGNFPGRFSGRQFSNSRSEMNVSTLELGDSALYLCASSLATGSPLHFGNGTRLTVT.

The rearrangement joins TRBV4-3 to TRBJ2-7; 9 nucleotides align to TRBD1. This CDR3 has 17 residues. Losses at the gene ends were 4 bases for V and 0 bases for J; bases not matched to a gene: 10. Germline loops: CDR1 LGHNA, CDR2 YSLEER. The CDR3 spells CASSRATQGASSYEQYF. In nucleotides, the CDR3 is TGCGCCAGCAGCCGGGCTACACAGGGGGCGAGCTCCTACGAGCAGTACTTC.

V gene TRBV7-2 combines with J gene TRBJ2-2; D perhaps matches TRBD2 (5 bases). Per germline, CDR1 SGHTA and CDR2 FQGNSA. The CDR3 runs to 15 residues. The V end was cut by 2 bases, the J end by 3 bases, with 10 bases between. The CDR3 here is CASSLTFGDTGELFF. The DNA for the CDR3 is TGTGCCAGCAGCTTAACGTTCGGGGACACCGGGGAGCTGTTTTTT.

The CDR3 sequence: CASDWPPGQGDLPYEQYF. CDR3 nucleotides: TGTGCCAGTGATTGGCCCCCGGGACAGGGGGACCTTCCCTACGAGCAGTACTTC. The V and J genes are TRBV19 and TRBJ2-7; TRBD1 aligns across 11 bases. V shed 8 bases and J 2 bases; nucleotides not matched to a gene: 17. This CDR3 region has 18 residues. CDR1 is LNHDA and CDR2 is SQIVND in the germline V gene (reference sequence).

The gene calls are TRBV9 and TRBJ1-3; tentative D call: TRBD1 (5 bases). CDR3 size: 17 residues. V lost 4 bases and J 0 bases, leaving 17 bases between the germline ends. Germline V gene lookup returns CDR1 SGDLS and CDR2 YYNGEE. The CDR3 protein is CASSLRWGGSSGNTIYF. CDR3 coding DNA: TGTGCCAGCAGCCTGCGGTGGGGGGGGAGCTCTGGAAACACCATATATTTT.

CDR3 residues: CSSRGGLANYGYTF. CDR3 DNA: TGCAGCTCCCGGGGGGGGTTAGCTAACTATGGCTACACCTTC. The rearrangement uses TRBV29-1 and TRBJ1-2; the D gene is possibly TRBD1 (5 bases). This CDR3 is built from 14 residues. V lost 8 bases to trimming and J lost 0 bases, with 16 bases between them. Germline CDR1 reads SQVTM; CDR2 reads ANQGSEA.